The rows below give T cell receptor beta chains drawn from one sample of a study of beta chain features in type 1 diabetes. Generated by immunoSEQ multiplex PCR, the TCRdb table keeps only in-frame clones and is missing some. The table shows 200,000 to 300,000 clones, with roughly 22% occurring only once. The specimen sequenced was naive CD4+ T cells from blood. The receptors here all came from a woman aged 40 to 49 with type 1 diabetes. CDR3s include the opening cysteine and the closing phenylalanine or tryptophan. Each record gives: J gene, V gene, CDR3 protein.

TRBJ1-1 | TRBV19 | CASSEQDTEAFF
TRBJ2-7 | TRBV15 | CATSRDLDLSSYEQYF
TRBJ2-2 | TRBV5-1 | CASSSTGPETTGELFF
TRBJ2-5 | TRBV9 | CASSTPRGGQKLQETQYF
TRBJ1-1 | TRBV7-2 | CASSLAHLAKAFF
TRBJ2-4 | TRBV29-1 | CSVDTGGTALAKNIQYF
TRBJ2-2 | TRBV18 | CASSLPWAGELFF
TRBJ2-1 | TRBV7-9 | CASSLVPRTGQANEQFF
TRBJ2-2 | TRBV5-1 | CASSFPSVNTGELFF
TRBJ1-6 | TRBV5-1 | CASKGPTGDSPLHF
TRBJ2-1 | TRBV15 | CATSSPGTSGIRRQFF
TRBJ1-2 | TRBV14 | CASSPRTGDNYGYTF
TRBJ1-5 | TRBV7-2 | CASSTRRTRGTNQPQHF
TRBJ1-5 | TRBV29-1 | CSVVGGSNQPQHF
TRBJ1-2 | TRBV29-1 | CSVAPRGQGYGYTF
TRBJ2-1 | TRBV29-1 | CSVEPRVNYNEQFF
TRBJ2-7 | TRBV2 | CASSELLAGGDEQYF
TRBJ2-3 | TRBV5-1 | CASSPPGATDTQYF
TRBJ1-3 | TRBV6-5 | CASSLGPSGNTIYF
TRBJ2-1 | TRBV19 | CASSIRRGQNEQFF
TRBJ2-7 | TRBV7-2 | CASSSIGTGDEQYF
TRBJ2-5 | TRBV7-2 | CASRYAGGKETQYF
TRBJ2-3 | TRBV10-3 | CAISDGTDTQYF
TRBJ2-2 | TRBV14 | CAAGTGPGELFF
TRBJ2-1 | TRBV5-1 | CASTTRTSGINEQFF
TRBJ1-2 | TRBV4-2 | CASSQAGQSNYGYTF
TRBJ1-1 | TRBV27 | CASRMTGTEAFF
TRBJ2-5 | TRBV15 | CATSPGQGRETQYF
TRBJ2-1 | TRBV2 | CASSPNPTSYNEQFF
TRBJ2-3 | TRBV2 | CASSQTSWPYF
TRBJ2-3 | TRBV7-3 | CASSSSYTDTQYF
TRBJ1-1 | TRBV4-2 | CASSQPWTENTEAFF
TRBJ1-1 | TRBV7-8 | CASSLARMGQGPRWDPEAFF
TRBJ1-2 | TRBV5-1 | CASSLMTGDYGYTF
TRBJ2-7 | TRBV13 | CASSSNRGRYEQYF
TRBJ1-6 | TRBV28 | CASVDRGRGPLHF
TRBJ1-6 | TRBV5-4 | CASSLGAGNSPLHF
TRBJ2-7 | TRBV20-1 | CTVSPYEQYF
TRBJ2-7 | TRBV30 | CAWKPFLPEQYF
. | TRBV29-1 | CSVESVAYEQYF
TRBJ2-1 | TRBV29-1 | CSVDQGTYNEQFF
TRBJ1-5 | TRBV2 | CASSDRDTNQPQHF
TRBJ1-2 | TRBV2 | CASQTNRGDYGYTF
TRBJ2-3 | TRBV7-2 | CASSLSETDTQYF
TRBJ1-4 | TRBV7-9 | CASSFGTADEKLFF
TRBJ2-7 | TRBV27 | CASSQWQGASYEQYF
TRBJ1-2 | TRBV4-3 | CASSQVGQSNYGYTF
TRBJ2-1 | TRBV5-1 | CASSPPGLAGSGNEQFF